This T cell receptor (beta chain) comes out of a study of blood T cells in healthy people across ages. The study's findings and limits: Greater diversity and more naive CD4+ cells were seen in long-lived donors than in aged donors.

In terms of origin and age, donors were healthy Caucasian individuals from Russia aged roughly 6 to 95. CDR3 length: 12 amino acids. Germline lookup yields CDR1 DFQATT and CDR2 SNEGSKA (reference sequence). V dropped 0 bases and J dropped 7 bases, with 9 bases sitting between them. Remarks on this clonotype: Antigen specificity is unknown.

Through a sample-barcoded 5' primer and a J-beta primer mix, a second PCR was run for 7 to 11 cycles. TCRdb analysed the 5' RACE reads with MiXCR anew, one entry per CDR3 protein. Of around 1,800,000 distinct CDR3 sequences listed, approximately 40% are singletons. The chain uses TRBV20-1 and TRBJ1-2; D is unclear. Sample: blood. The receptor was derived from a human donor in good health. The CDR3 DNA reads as TGCAGTGCTAGAGATCTTCGGGCTGGCTACACCTTC. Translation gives CSARDLRAGYTF.